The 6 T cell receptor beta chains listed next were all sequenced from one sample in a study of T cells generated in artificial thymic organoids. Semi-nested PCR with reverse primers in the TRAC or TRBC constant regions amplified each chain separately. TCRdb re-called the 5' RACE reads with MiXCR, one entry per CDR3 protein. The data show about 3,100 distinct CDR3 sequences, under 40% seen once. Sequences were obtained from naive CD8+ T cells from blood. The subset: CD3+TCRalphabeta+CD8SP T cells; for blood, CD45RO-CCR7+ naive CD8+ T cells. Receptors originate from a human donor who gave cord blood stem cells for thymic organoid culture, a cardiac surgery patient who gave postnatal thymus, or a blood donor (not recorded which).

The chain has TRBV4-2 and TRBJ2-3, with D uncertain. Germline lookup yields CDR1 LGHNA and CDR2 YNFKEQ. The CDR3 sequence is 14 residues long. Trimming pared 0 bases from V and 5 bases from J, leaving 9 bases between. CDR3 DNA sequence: TGTGCCAGCAGCCAAGACAGGAATGTAGATACGCAGTATTTT. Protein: CASSQDRNVDTQYF.

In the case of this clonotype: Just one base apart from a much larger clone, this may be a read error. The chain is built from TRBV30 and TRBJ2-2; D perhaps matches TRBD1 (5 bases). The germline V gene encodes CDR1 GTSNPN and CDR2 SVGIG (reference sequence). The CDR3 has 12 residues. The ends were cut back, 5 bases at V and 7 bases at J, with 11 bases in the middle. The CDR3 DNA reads TGTGCCTGGGATCAGGGAATCGGGGAGCTGTTTTTT. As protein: CAWDQGIGELFF. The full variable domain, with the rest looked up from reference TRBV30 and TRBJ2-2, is SQTIHQWPATLVQPVGSPLSLECTVEGTSNPNLYWYRQAAGRGLQLLFYSVGIGQISSEVPQNLSASRPQDRQFILSSKKLLLSDSGFYLCAWDQGIGELFFGEGSRLTVL.

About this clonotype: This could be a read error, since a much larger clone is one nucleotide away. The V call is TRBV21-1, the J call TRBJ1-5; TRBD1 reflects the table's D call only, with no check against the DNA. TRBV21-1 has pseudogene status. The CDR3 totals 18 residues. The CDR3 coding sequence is TGTGCCAGCGGCAAAGAGGGAGTACAGGGTTGCCGTAATCAGCCCCAGCATTTT. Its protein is CASGKEGVQGCRNQPQHF.

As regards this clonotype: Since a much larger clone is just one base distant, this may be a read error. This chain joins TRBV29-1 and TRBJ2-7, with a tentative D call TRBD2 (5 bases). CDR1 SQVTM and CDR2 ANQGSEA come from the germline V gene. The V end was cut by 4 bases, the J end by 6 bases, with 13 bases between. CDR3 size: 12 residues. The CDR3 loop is CSVGFEGSEQYF. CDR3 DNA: TGCAGCGTTGGCTTTGAGGGTTCCGAGCAGTACTTC.

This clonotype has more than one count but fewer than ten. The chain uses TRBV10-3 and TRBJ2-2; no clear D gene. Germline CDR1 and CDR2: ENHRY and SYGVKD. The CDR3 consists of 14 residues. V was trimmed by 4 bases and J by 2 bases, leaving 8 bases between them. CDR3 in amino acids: CAISALGNTGELFF. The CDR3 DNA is TGTGCCATCAGTGCTTTGGGCAACACCGGGGAGCTGTTTTTT.

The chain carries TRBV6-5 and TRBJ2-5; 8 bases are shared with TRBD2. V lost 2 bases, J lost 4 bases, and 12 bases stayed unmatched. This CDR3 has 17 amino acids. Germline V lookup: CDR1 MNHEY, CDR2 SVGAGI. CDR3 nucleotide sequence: TGTGCCAGCAGTTACCGGCTAGCGGGTCTGGCGGGAGAGACCCAGTACTTC. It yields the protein CASSYRLAGLAGETQYF.